This is a list of T cell receptor beta chains from one sample in a study of T cells after yellow fever vaccination. A single record per CDR3 protein comes from TCRdb applying MiXCR to the 5' RACE reads. The repertoire holds 320,000 or so distinct CDR3 sequences, with roughly 8.4% as singletons. The material sequenced was PBMCs, taken 35 to 50 days after the first yellow fever vaccination. Source of these receptors: a man aged 18 to 30 who received the YFV17D yellow fever vaccine. Each CDR3 is given without its conserved first and last residue. Only part of the rows carry a size: once, few, many, or a class if the clone is expanded.

cdr3_length	clone_size	v_call	cdr3_aa
12	.	TRBV6-2/TRBV6-3	ASSAPSDSYEQY
14	.	TRBV6-5	ASSYSSSVAKNIQY
13	few	TRBV5-1	ASTLAGGQTDTQY
14	.	TRBV7-6	ASSLVPGSNTDTQC
14	.	TRBV5-1	ASSWGLGTGEETQY
12	few	TRBV5-1	ASSLDGQSTLPT
12	.	TRBV3-1	ASTLVGGGTEAF
17	.	TRBV11-2	ASSLPSPLAGTSTDTQY
12	few	TRBV30	AWSVLTLTGELF
13	.	TRBV27	ASSLSRGLYNEQF
12	.	TRBV5-1	ASSLPGGSDTQY
11	.	TRBV7-3	ASSSQGNRGYT
14	.	TRBV12-3/TRBV12-4	ASSSQLPGMKETQY
13	few	TRBV7-6	ASSSSDRASYGYT
11	few	TRBV7-2	ASSLAQKETQY
11	few	TRBV6-5	ASSYGTPYGYT
14	few	TRBV7-2	ASSTWAGRRNTEAF
9	.	TRBV7-2	ASSLGGWLF
13	.	TRBV29-1	SGRGGWGMNTEAF
14	few	TRBV11-2	ASAAGGIRGSTEAF
13	.	TRBV6-2/TRBV6-3	ASSSRDRGGEKLF
13	.	TRBV9	ASSVVPGSGTEAF
15	few	TRBV3-1	ASSQEIGYATNEKLF
13	many	TRBV7-3	ASSSGTGSQKEQY
12	few	TRBV7-2	ASRASGGSETQY
10	many	TRBV27	ASGTLQETQY
16	.	TRBV7-9	ASSPRLAGDPNTGELF
12	.	TRBV5-4	ASSFRGGNEKLF
9	.	TRBV7-2	ASSFGTFTF
12	few	TRBV5-5	ASSHPGGGNTIY
8	.	TRBV5-1	ASSFHEQF
12	few	TRBV5-1	ASSLGVAGETQY